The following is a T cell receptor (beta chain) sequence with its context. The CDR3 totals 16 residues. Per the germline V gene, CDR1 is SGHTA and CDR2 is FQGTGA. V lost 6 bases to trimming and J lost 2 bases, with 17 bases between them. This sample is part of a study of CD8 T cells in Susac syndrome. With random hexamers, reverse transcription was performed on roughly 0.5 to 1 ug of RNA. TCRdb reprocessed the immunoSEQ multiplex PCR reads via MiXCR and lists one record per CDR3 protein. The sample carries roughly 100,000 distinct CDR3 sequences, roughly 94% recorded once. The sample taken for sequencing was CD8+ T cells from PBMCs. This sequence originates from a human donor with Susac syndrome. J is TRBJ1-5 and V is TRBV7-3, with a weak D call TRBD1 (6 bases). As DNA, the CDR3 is TGTGCCAGCAGGTGGGGTGACAGGTCTTGCAATCAGCCCCAGCATTTT. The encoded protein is CASRWGDRSCNQPQHF. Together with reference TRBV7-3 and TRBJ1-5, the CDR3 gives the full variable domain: GAGVSQTPSNKVTEKGKYVELRCDPISGHTALYWYRQSLGQGPEFLIYFQGTGAADDSGLPNDRFFAVRPEGSVSTLKIQRTERGDSAVYLCASRWGDRSCNQPQHFGDGTRLSIL.